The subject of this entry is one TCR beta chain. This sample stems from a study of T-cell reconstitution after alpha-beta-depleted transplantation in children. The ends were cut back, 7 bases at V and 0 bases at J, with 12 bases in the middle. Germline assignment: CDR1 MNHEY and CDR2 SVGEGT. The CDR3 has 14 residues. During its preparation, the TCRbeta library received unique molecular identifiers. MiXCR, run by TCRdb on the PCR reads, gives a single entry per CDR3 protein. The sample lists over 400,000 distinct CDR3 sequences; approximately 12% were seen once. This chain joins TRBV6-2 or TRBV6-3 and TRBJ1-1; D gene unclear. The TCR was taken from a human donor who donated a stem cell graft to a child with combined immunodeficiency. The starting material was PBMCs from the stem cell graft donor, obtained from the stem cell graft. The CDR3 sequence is CASTIKRLNTEAFF. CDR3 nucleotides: TGTGCCAGCACCATCAAACGGTTGAACACTGAAGCTTTCTTT.